The clone carrying this T cell receptor (beta chain) was detected only once. Its target is not known. The junction had 12 bases not matched to a gene; V was cut back by 0 bases and J by 0 bases. CDR1 SGHNT and CDR2 YYREEE come from the germline V gene (reference sequence). CDR3 length equals 19 residues. TCRdb's copy holds only in-frame clones and misses some; the assay was immunoSEQ multiplex PCR. The table has 150,000 to 200,000 clones, about 90% seen once. This sample was taken from a study of T cell responses to AZD1222 COVID-19 vaccine. Study results and limitations: Repertoires were obtained solely post-peak T cell response. Nearly half of spike-specific TCRs reportedly target variant regions that are unmutated in the B.1.351 and B.1.1.7 variants.

The origin of this receptor is an adult in good health. Source: peripheral blood, taken on day 0 of AZD1222 vaccination. V usage is TRBV5-4 and J usage is TRBJ2-4; 7 nucleotides align to TRBD2. DNA for the CDR3: TGTGCCAGCAGCTTGGAGGGATTAGCGGGCGGCCTAGCCAAAAACATTCAGTACTTC. It is translated as CASSLEGLAGGLAKNIQYF.